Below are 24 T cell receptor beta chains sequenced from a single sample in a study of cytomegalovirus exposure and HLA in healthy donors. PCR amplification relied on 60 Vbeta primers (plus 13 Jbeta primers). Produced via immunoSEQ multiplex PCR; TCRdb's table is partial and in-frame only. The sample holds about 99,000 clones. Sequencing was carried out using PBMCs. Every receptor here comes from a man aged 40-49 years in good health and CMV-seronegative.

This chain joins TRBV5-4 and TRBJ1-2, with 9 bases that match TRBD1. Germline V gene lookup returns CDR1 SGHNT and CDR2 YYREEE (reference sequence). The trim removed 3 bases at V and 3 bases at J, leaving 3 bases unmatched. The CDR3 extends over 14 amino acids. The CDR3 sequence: CASSSRTGDYGYTF. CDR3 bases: TGTGCCAGCAGCTCTCGGACAGGGGACTATGGCTACACCTTC.

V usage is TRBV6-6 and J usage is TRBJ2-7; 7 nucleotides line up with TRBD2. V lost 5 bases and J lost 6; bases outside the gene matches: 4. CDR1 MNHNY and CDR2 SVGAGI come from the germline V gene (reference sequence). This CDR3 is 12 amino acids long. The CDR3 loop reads CASSPGGVEQYF. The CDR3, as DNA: TGTGCCAGCAGTCCTGGGGGGGTCGAGCAGTACTTC.

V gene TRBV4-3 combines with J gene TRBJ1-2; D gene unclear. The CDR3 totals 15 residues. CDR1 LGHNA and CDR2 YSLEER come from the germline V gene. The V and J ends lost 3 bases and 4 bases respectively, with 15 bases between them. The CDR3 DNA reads TGCGCCAGCAGCCAGTTCTTAAAGGCTAGCTATGGCTACACCTTC. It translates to CASSQFLKASYGYTF.

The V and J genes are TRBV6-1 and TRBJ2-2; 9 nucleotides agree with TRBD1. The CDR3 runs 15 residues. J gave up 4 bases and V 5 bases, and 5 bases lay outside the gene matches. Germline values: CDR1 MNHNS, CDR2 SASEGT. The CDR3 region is CASSRGQGLTGELFF. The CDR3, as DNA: TGTGCCAGCAGTCGAGGACAGGGGCTCACCGGGGAGCTGTTTTTT.

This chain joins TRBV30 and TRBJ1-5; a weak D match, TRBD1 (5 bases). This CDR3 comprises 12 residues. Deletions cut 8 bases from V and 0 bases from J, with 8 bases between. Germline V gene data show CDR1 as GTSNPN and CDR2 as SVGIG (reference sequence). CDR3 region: CAGGLSNQPQHF. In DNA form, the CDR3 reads TGTGCCGGGGGACTTAGCAATCAGCCCCAGCATTTT.

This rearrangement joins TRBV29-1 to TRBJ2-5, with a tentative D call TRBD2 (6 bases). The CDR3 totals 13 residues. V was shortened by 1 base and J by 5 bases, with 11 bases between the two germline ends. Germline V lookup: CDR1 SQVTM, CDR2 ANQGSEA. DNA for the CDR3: TGCAGCGTTGAAGTGGGCGCGGGGGAGACCCAGTACTTC. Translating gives CSVEVGAGETQYF.

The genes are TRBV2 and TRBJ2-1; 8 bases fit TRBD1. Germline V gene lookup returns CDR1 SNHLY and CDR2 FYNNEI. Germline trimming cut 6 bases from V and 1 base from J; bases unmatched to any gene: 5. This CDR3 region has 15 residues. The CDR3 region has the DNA TGTGCCAGCAGGTTAGACAGGGGATCCTACAATGAGCAGTTCTTC. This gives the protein CASRLDRGSYNEQFF.

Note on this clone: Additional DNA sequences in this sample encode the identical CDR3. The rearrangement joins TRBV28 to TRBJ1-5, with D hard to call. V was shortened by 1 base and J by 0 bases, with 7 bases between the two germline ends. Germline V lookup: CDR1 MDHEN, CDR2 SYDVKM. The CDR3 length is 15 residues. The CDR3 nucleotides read TGTGCCAGCAGTTTATCGCGGGGTAGCAATCAGCCCCAGCATTTT. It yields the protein CASSLSRGSNQPQHF.

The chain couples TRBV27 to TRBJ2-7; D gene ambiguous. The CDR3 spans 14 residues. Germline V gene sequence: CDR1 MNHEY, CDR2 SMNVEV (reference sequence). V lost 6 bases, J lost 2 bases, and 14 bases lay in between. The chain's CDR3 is CASSEWARPYEQYF. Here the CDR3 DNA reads TGTGCCAGCAGCGAGTGGGCCAGACCCTACGAGCAGTACTTC.

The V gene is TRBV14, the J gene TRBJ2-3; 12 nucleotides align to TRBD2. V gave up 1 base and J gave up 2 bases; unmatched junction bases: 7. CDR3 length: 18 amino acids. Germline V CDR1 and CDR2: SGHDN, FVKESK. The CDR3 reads CASSQAPRLAGDTDTQYF. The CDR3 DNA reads TGTGCCAGCAGCCAAGCCCCTCGACTAGCGGGAGACACAGATACGCAGTATTTT.

The CDR3 region is CASRPTGNANTEAFF. For the CDR3, the DNA is TGTGCCAGCAGACCTACAGGGAACGCGAACACTGAAGCTTTCTTT. V is TRBV9 and J is TRBJ1-1; maybe TRBD1 (6 bases). Trimming cost V 5 bases and J 1 base, with 15 bases left between them. The CDR3 length is 15 residues. Germline CDR1 reads SGDLS; CDR2 reads YYNGEE.

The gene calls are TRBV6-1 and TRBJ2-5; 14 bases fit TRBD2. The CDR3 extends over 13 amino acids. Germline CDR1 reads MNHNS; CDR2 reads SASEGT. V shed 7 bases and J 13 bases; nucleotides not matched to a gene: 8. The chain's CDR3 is CASIGGLAGAPYF. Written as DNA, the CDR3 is TGTGCCAGCATTGGGGGACTAGCGGGGGCCCCGTACTTC.

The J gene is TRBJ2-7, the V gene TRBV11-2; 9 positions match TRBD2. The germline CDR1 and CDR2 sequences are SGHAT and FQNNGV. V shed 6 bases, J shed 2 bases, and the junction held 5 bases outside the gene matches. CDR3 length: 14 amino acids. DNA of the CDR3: TGTGCCAGCAGAATAGCGGGAGTGACCTACGAGCAGTACTTC. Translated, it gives CASRIAGVTYEQYF. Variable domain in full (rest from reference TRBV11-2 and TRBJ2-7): EAGVAQSPRYKIIEKRQSVAFWCNPISGHATLYWYQQILGQGPKLLIQFQNNGVVDDSQLPKDRFSAERLKGVDSTLKIQPAKLEDSAVYLCASRIAGVTYEQYFGPGTRLTVT.

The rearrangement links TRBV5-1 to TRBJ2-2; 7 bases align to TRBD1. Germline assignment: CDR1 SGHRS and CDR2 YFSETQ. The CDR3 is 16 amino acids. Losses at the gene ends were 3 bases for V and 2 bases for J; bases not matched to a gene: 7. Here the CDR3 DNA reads TGCGCCAGCAGCTGGGACGGACAGGCAAACACCGGGGAGCTGTTTTTT. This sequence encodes CASSWDGQANTGELFF.

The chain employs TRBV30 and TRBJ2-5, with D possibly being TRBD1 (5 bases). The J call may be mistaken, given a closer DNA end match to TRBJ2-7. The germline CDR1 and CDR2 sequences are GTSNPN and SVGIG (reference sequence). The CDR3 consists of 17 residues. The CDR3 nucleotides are TGTGCCTGGAGTGTTGCTCAGGGATTGAGATATTCCTACGAGCAGTACTTC. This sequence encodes CAWSVAQGLRYSYEQYF.

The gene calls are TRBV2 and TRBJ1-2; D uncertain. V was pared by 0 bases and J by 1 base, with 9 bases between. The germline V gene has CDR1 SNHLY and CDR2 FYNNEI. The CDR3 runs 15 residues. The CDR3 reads CASSEAPGFNYGYTF. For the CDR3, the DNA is TGTGCCAGCAGTGAAGCGCCGGGTTTTAACTATGGCTACACCTTC.

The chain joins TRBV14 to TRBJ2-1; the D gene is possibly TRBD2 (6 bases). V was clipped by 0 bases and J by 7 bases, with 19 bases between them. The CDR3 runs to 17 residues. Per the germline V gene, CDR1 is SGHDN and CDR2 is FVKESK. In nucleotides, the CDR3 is TGTGCCAGCAGCCAAGATGTTCCGGCGGGGTCTCGGAATGAGCAGTTCTTC. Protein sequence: CASSQDVPAGSRNEQFF.

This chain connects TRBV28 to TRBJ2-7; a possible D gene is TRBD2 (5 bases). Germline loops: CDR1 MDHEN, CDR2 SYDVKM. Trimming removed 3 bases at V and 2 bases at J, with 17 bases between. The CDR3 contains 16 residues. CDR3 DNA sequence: TGTGCCAGCAGTTTGCGGGCGAGGAACCGGGCCTACGAGCAGTACTTC. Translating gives CASSLRARNRAYEQYF.

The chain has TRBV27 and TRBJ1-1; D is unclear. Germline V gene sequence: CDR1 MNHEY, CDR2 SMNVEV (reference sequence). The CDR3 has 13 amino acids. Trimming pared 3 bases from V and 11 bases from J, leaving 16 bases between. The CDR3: CASSFGLSSDAFF. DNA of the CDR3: TGTGCCAGCAGTTTCGGACTATCATCAGACGCTTTCTTT.

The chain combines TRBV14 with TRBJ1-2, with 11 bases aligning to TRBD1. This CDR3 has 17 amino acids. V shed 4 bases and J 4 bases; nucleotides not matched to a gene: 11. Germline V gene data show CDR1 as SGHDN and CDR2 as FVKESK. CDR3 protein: CASSPGTGGSLGYGYTF. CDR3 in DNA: TGTGCCAGCAGCCCCGGGACAGGGGGTTCCCTAGGCTATGGCTACACCTTC. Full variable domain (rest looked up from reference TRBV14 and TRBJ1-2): EAGVTQFPSHSVIEKGQTVTLRCDPISGHDNLYWYRRVMGKEIKFLLHFVKESKQDESGMPNNRFLAERTGGTYSTLKVQPAELEDSGVYFCASSPGTGGSLGYGYTFGSGTRLTVV.

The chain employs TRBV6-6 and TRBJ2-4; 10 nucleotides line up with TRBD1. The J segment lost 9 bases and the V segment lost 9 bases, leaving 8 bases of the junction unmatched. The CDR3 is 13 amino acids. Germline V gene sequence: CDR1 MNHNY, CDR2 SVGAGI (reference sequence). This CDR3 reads CASSRDRGTIQYF. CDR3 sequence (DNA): TGTGCCAGTAGCCGGGACAGGGGAACCATTCAGTACTTC.

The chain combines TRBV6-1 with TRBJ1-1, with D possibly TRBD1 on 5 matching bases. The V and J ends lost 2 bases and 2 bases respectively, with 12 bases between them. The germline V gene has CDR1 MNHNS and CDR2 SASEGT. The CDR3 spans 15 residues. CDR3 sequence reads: CASSENPGINTEAFF. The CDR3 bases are TGTGCCAGCAGTGAAAATCCAGGGATTAACACTGAAGCTTTCTTT.

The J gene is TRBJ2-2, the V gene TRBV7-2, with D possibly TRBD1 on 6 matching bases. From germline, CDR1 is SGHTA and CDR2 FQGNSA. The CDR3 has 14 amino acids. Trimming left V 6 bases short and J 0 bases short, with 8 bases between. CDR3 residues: CASSRTANTGELFF. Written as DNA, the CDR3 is TGTGCCAGCAGTAGGACAGCGAACACCGGGGAGCTGTTTTTT.

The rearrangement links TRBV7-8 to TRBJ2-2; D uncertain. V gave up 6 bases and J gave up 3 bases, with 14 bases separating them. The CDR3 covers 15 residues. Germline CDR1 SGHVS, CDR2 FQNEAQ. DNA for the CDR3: TGTGCCAGCAGACATGACTCTCTCTACACCGGGGAGCTGTTTTTT. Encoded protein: CASRHDSLYTGELFF.